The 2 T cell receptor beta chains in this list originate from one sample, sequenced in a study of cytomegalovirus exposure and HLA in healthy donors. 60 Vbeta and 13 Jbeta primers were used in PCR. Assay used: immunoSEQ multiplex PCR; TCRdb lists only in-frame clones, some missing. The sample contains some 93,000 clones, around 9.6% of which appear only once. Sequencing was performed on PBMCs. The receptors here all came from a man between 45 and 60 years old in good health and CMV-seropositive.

As DNA, the CDR3 is TGTGCCAGCACCGGCCGGGGGGCCATAAGCAATCAGCCCCAGCATTTT. It translates to CASTGRGAISNQPQHF. The genes are TRBV28 and TRBJ1-5; TRBD1 is a possible D gene (6 bases). The ends were cut back, 7 bases at V and 1 base at J, with 17 bases in the middle. Germline lookup yields CDR1 MDHEN and CDR2 SYDVKM. The CDR3 loop spans 16 amino acids.

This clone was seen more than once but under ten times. The CDR3 spells CSVAPGTDNQPQHF. For the CDR3, the DNA is TGCAGCGTTGCCCCAGGGACAGACAATCAGCCCCAGCATTTT. The chain couples TRBV29-1 to TRBJ1-5; 7 bases align to TRBD1. The CDR3 length is 14 residues. Losses at the gene ends were 4 bases for V and 3 bases for J; bases not matched to a gene: 6. Per germline, CDR1 SQVTM and CDR2 ANQGSEA.